This TCR beta chain was documented in a study of T cell responses to AZD1222 COVID-19 vaccine. Clones were read by immunoSEQ multiplex PCR, and TCRdb kept only the in-frame ones, dropping some. This table has more than 85,000 clones, about 83% appearing once. This TCR derives from an adult in good health. Sample: peripheral blood, taken on day 0 of AZD1222 vaccination.

The CDR3 sequence is CASSQTTGRSYGYTF. CDR3 DNA sequence: TGTGCCAGCAGCCAAACTACGGGACGATCCTATGGCTACACCTTC. The rearrangement uses TRBV4-2 and TRBJ1-2; D may be TRBD1 (5 bases). Germline V lookup: CDR1 LGHNA, CDR2 YNFKEQ. V gave up 2 bases and J gave up 4 bases, with 14 bases separating them. There are 15 residues in the CDR3.